A single T cell receptor (beta chain) is shown here with its context. Its cognate antigen is unknown. Sequence at one end of the junction differs from germline and may be a read error. This sample is part of a study of circulating and synovial CD4+ cells in juvenile arthritis. General study points: Shared-clonotype fractions with synovium likely underestimate full repertoire overlap. Compared with bulk blood, circulating pathogenic-like lymphocytes shared substantially more CDR3 sequences with synovial T cells. CPL and bulk CD4 samples differed at least tenfold in T cell genomes.

Germline assignment: CDR1 WNHNN and CDR2 SYGVQD (reference sequence). This CDR3 contains 13 residues. Sequencing was performed with immunoSEQ multiplex PCR; in TCRdb, only in-frame clones are kept and a portion is missing. The data hold tens of thousands of clones, with about 95% observed a single time. The chain joins TRBV10-1 to TRBJ1-2, with D possibly matching TRBD1 (5 bases). The sequenced material came from CD4+ T cells from blood. The TCR sequence derives from a human donor with juvenile idiopathic arthritis. The CDR3 is CAGSDSGNYGYTF. CDR3 sequence (DNA): TGCGCCGGCAGTGATTCAGGGAACTATGGCTACACCTTC.